This entry lists 31 T cell receptor beta chains sequenced from one sample in a study of CD8+CD57+ T cells in acquired aplastic anemia (dated by TCRdb to between 2017 and 2018). Flow cytometry had shown CD8+CD57+ cell expansion in the patients selected for sequencing. The instrument given in TCRdb is Illumina HiSeq 2000. Genomic DNA was used as template for profiling of TCR beta VDJ combinations and CDR3 sequences. TCRdb reanalyzed the raw reads on its own, using fastp at Q25 for trimming and MiXCR for clone calling, and kept in-frame beta chains. Identical CDR3 protein sequences are pooled into one entry, listed with their most common genes and DNA. Here the sample has under 250,000 distinct CDR3 sequences; roughly two thirds occur a single time. The ten largest account for around 50% of the sample. The sequencing input was sorted CD4+, CD8+, or CD8+CD57+ T cells (not recorded which) from PBMCs. Receptors were obtained from a human donor with aplastic anemia.

Of note for this clonotype: Relative to the germline gene, one junction end is altered; a read error may explain this. The CDR3 nucleotides read TGCGCCAGCGGCCAGGGGGGACTAGCGGACTCAAACATTCAGTACTTC. Amino acids: CASGQGGLADSNIQYF. V gene TRBV7-2 combines with J gene TRBJ2-4; 11 positions match TRBD2. CDR1 is SGHTA, CDR2 FQGNSA, per germline. The CDR3 loop spans 16 amino acids.

This clonotype has more than one count but fewer than ten. CDR3 sequence: CASRTSGLETQYF. The CDR3 DNA follows: TGTGCCAGCAGGACTAGCGGGTTAGAGACCCAGTACTTC. The V call is TRBV7-2, the J call TRBJ2-5; 10 bases match TRBD2. With V trimmed by 6 bases and J by 4 bases, 2 bases remained unmatched. The CDR3 totals 13 residues. The germline V gene encodes CDR1 SGHTA and CDR2 FQGNSA.

V usage is TRBV7-8 and J usage is TRBJ1-1; D remains unclear. CDR1 and CDR2 from the germline V gene are SGHVS and FQNEAQ. The CDR3 sequence is 15 residues long. Between the trimmed V and J ends, which lost 1 base and 13 bases, there was a span of 22 bases. The DNA of the CDR3 is TGTGCCAGCAGCTTAGGGGCAAAAACATCCTTGAAGCTTTTCTTT. Protein: CASSLGAKTSLKLFF.

This clonotype was seen only a few times. This chain connects TRBV12-3 or TRBV12-4 to TRBJ1-5, with 7 bases aligning to TRBD1. The length of the CDR3 is 18 residues. The J segment lost 0 bases and the V segment lost 5 bases, leaving 13 bases of the junction unmatched. CDR3 in amino acids: CASSVPTGEVYSNQPQHF. The DNA of the CDR3 is TGTGCCAGCAGTGTCCCCACAGGGGAGGTATATAGCAATCAGCCCCAGCATTTT.

This chain uses TRBV25-1 with TRBJ2-2; 7 nucleotides agree with TRBD2. CDR3 length: 15 amino acids. The ends lost 5 bases at V and 1 base at J; junction bases unmatched: 4. The germline V gene encodes CDR1 MGHDK and CDR2 SYGVNS. CDR3 DNA sequence: TGTGCCAGCAGTCCGGGACTACAGAACACCGGGGAGCTGTTTTTT. Residues: CASSPGLQNTGELFF.

The chain employs TRBV20-1 and TRBJ2-3, with 7 bases that match TRBD1. This CDR3 is built from 14 residues. Germline V gene sequence: CDR1 DFQATT, CDR2 SNEGSKA (reference sequence). The J segment lost 0 bases and the V segment lost 6 bases, leaving 6 bases of the junction unmatched. CDR3 residues: CSAMGQSSTDTQYF. The CDR3 nucleotides are TGCAGTGCCATGGGACAGTCTAGCACAGATACGCAGTATTTT.

The CDR3: CASSPPFGQGSNSPLHF. The CDR3 region has the DNA TGTGCCAGCAGTCCACCCTTTGGACAGGGGTCTAATTCACCCCTCCACTTT. The chain is built from TRBV25-1 and TRBJ1-6, with TRBD1 identical over 9 bases. CDR1 is MGHDK and CDR2 is SYGVNS in the germline V gene. V trimming: 5 bases; J trimming: 6 bases; junction bases outside the gene matches: 11. The CDR3 length is 17 residues.

This clonotype was seen just once. The CDR3 sequence is CASSPARQDWTEAFF. The CDR3 nucleotides read TGCGCCAGCAGCCCGGCACGACAGGATTGGACTGAAGCTTTCTTT. The chain employs TRBV5-1 and TRBJ1-1; D perhaps matches TRBD1 (6 bases). V was clipped by 4 bases and J by 5 bases, with 18 bases between them. CDR3 length: 15 amino acids. Per germline, CDR1 SGHRS and CDR2 YFSETQ.

This chain uses TRBV10-3 with TRBJ2-7; possible D gene TRBD2, 5 bases. Germline CDR1 reads ENHRY; CDR2 reads SYGVKD. This CDR3 contains 14 residues. Trimming stripped 4 bases from V and 2 bases from J, with 12 bases between. CDR3 nucleotides: TGTGCCATCAGTGGGACTGCCGCCCCCTACGAGCAGTACTTC. Encoded protein: CAISGTAAPYEQYF.

The chain employs TRBV20-1 and TRBJ1-1; D is undetermined. The CDR3 length is 11 residues. Germline V gives CDR1 DFQATT, CDR2 SNEGSKA (reference sequence). Trimming stripped 1 base from V and 6 bases from J, with 6 bases between. The CDR3 loop is CSARVRSEAFF. CDR3 bases: TGCAGTGCTAGAGTCAGGTCTGAAGCTTTCTTT.

A few counts support this clonotype. This chain connects TRBV25-1 to TRBJ1-1, with 7 bases identical to TRBD1. V gave up 3 bases and J gave up 1 base; unmatched junction bases: 2. The CDR3 length is 14 residues. In germline, CDR1 is MGHDK, CDR2 SYGVNS. The CDR3 DNA sequence: TGTGCCAGCAGTGAGACAGGGAGGAACACTGAAGCTTTCTTT. It translates to CASSETGRNTEAFF.

This chain connects TRBV6-5 to TRBJ2-1, with TRBD1 identical over 12 bases. With 6 bases clipped from V and 6 bases from J, the junction kept 3 bases outside the gene matches. The CDR3 is 14 amino acids. Germline V gene lookup returns CDR1 MNHEY and CDR2 SVGAGI. CDR3 in DNA: TGTGCCAGCAGGGGGACAGGGGGCCGCAATGAGCAGTTCTTC. Translating it yields CASRGTGGRNEQFF.

CDR3 nucleotides: TGCAGCGTTGATTGGGGGCTCGGGGACGAGCAGTACTTC. Translating gives CSVDWGLGDEQYF. This chain links TRBV29-1 with TRBJ2-7, with a tentative D call TRBD1 (6 bases). Germline V gives CDR1 SQVTM, CDR2 ANQGSEA. V was clipped by 3 bases and J by 5 bases, with 14 bases between them. The CDR3 sequence is 13 residues long.

The chain couples TRBV7-2 to TRBJ1-3, with TRBD1 matching 7 bases. This CDR3 is 15 amino acids long. V lost 6 bases and J lost 0; bases outside the gene matches: 5. Germline assignment: CDR1 SGHTA and CDR2 FQGNSA. CDR3 loop: CASRHDRVSGNTIYF. CDR3 DNA: TGTGCCAGCAGACACGACAGGGTCTCTGGAAACACCATATATTTT.

This chain links TRBV7-2 with TRBJ2-1; 8 bases align to TRBD2. CDR1 is SGHTA and CDR2 is FQGNSA in the germline V gene. The V gene end was trimmed by 5 bases and the J gene end by 1 base; junction bases not matched to a gene: 7. This CDR3 region has 16 residues. The CDR3 coding sequence is TGTGCCAGCAGCGTACGGGGGGGCCGTTCCTACAATGAGCAGTTCTTC. Protein: CASSVRGGRSYNEQFF.

V and J are TRBV7-8 and TRBJ2-5; D unresolved. Germline V lookup: CDR1 SGHVS, CDR2 FQNEAQ. V was cut by 0 bases and J by 2 bases, with 13 bases left in between. This CDR3 is 16 amino acids long. The DNA of the CDR3 is TGTGCCAGCAGCTTAGCGACGGGCTTGGGTCAAGAGACCCAGTACTTC. Translating gives CASSLATGLGQETQYF.

This clonotype was observed a single time. Being one base from a much bigger clone, this may be a read error. The V and J genes are TRBV27 and TRBJ2-1; D perhaps matches TRBD1 (5 bases). The CDR3 totals 14 residues. Germline CDR1 is MNHEY and CDR2 is SMNVEV (reference sequence). V was cut by 2 bases and J by 10 bases, with 15 bases left in between. The CDR3 protein is CASSLTADSYEQFF. The CDR3 region has the DNA TGTGCCAGCAGTTTAACTGCAGACAGCTACGAGCAGTTCTTC.

This clonotype was recorded a few times. The CDR3 nucleotides are TGTGCCAGCAGCTTAGGACACTCTGGGGCCAACGTCCTGACTTTC. As protein: CASSLGHSGANVLTF. The genes are TRBV7-9 and TRBJ2-6; no definite D call. V dropped 1 base and J dropped 0 bases, with 4 bases sitting between them. The germline gives CDR1 SEHNR, CDR2 FQNEAQ (reference sequence). This CDR3 is built from 15 residues.

V usage is TRBV9 and J usage is TRBJ1-4; D remains ambiguous. This CDR3 has 14 amino acids. V was pared by 4 bases and J by 7 bases, with 14 bases between. The germline CDR1 and CDR2 sequences are SGDLS and YYNGEE. The CDR3 here is CASSSREEGEKLFF. CDR3 DNA sequence: TGTGCCAGCAGCTCCCGGGAAGAGGGTGAAAAACTGTTTTTT.

The chain carries TRBV7-9 and TRBJ2-7, with 8 bases lining up with TRBD1. The V segment lost 5 bases and the J segment 3 bases; nucleotides outside the gene matches: 15. The CDR3 length is 17 residues. CDR1 SEHNR and CDR2 FQNEAQ come from the germline V gene (reference sequence). CDR3 amino acids: CASSEPELGQADYEQYF. In DNA form, the CDR3 reads TGTGCCAGCAGCGAACCGGAGCTGGGACAGGCTGACTACGAGCAGTACTTC.

The chain combines TRBV19 with TRBJ2-1; D gene ambiguous. The ends were cut back, 5 bases at V and 5 bases at J, with 13 bases in the middle. Germline loops: CDR1 LNHDA, CDR2 SQIVND (reference sequence). The CDR3 runs 14 residues. In DNA, the CDR3 is TGTGCCAGTAGTGCTTTCGGGCCCCACAATGAGCAGTTCTTC. This sequence encodes CASSAFGPHNEQFF.

The genes are TRBV7-8 and TRBJ2-2; D gene ambiguous. The length of the CDR3 is 13 residues. Trimming removed 8 bases at V and 7 bases at J, with 14 bases between. Germline assignment: CDR1 SGHVS and CDR2 FQNEAQ. CDR3 sequence reads: CASGSFLRGELFF. CDR3 DNA: TGTGCCAGCGGTTCGTTCCTACGCGGGGAGCTGTTTTTT.

The rearrangement links TRBV20-1 to TRBJ2-3; the D gene could be TRBD1 or TRBD2 (7 bases each). Germline CDR1 DFQATT, CDR2 SNEGSKA (reference sequence). The CDR3 is 13 residues long. With 2 bases removed from V and 6 bases from J, the gap between germline ends came to 12 bases. The DNA for the CDR3 is TGCAGTGCTAGACAGGGGGGGTCGGATACGCAGTATTTT. This codes for CSARQGGSDTQYF.

This clonotype was detected ten times or more. The rearrangement joins TRBV11-3 to TRBJ2-5; tentative D call: TRBD2 (5 bases). Trimming left V 5 bases short and J 3 bases short, with 10 bases between. CDR1 and CDR2 (germline): SGHNT, YENEEA. This CDR3 has 13 residues. The CDR3 reads CASSRRFEETQYF. In nucleotides, the CDR3 is TGTGCCAGCAGCCGGAGGTTTGAAGAGACCCAGTACTTC.

This clonotype was seen ten or more times. This chain connects TRBV5-8 to TRBJ2-5; 8 bases align to TRBD1. Germline CDR1 SGHTS, CDR2 YDEGEE. V dropped 4 bases and J dropped 3; count of bases not matched to a gene: 11. This CDR3 is built from 16 residues. CDR3 sequence (DNA): TGTGCCAGCAGCCGATTGGGGGACAGGCGAGAAGAGACCCAGTACTTC. As protein: CASSRLGDRREETQYF.

V is TRBV19 and J is TRBJ1-5; weak D call: TRBD1 (6 bases). Trimming removed 3 bases from V and 3 bases from J, with 9 bases in between. This CDR3 region has 14 residues. Germline lookup yields CDR1 LNHDA and CDR2 SQIVND (reference sequence). CDR3 amino acids: CASSIRGPNQPQHF. CDR3 in DNA: TGTGCCAGTAGTATCAGGGGCCCCAATCAGCCCCAGCATTTT.

The chain uses TRBV10-3 and TRBJ2-7; 9 nucleotides line up with TRBD2. The CDR3 contains 17 residues. Trimming cost V 3 bases and J 3 bases; bases outside gene matches: 12. Germline assignment: CDR1 ENHRY and CDR2 SYGVKD. CDR3 sequence (DNA): TGTGCCATCAGTGAAGTTTCCGGGGCTAGCGGGAACTACGAGCAGTACTTC. Its protein product is CAISEVSGASGNYEQYF.

This rearrangement joins TRBV5-1 to TRBJ1-1, with 7 nucleotides matching TRBD1. Germline loops: CDR1 SGHRS, CDR2 YFSETQ. V was pared by 3 bases and J by 3 bases, with 5 bases of the junction left unmatched. The CDR3 length is 14 residues. The CDR3 sequence is CASSWDSGDTEAFF. The CDR3 DNA is TGCGCCAGCAGCTGGGACAGCGGGGACACTGAAGCTTTCTTT.

This clonotype was counted between two and nine times. The genes are TRBV9 and TRBJ2-1; possible D gene TRBD2, 8 bases. Germline loops: CDR1 SGDLS, CDR2 YYNGEE. CDR3 length: 15 amino acids. Trimming left V 2 bases short and J 8 bases short, with 17 bases between. Written as DNA, the CDR3 is TGTGCCAGCAGCGTTGGGAGTAGCGGGACAGATGAGCAGTTCTTC. This translates into CASSVGSSGTDEQFF.

J is TRBJ1-6 and V is TRBV25-1; D may be TRBD1 (5 bases). CDR1 MGHDK and CDR2 SYGVNS come from the germline V gene. The CDR3 has 15 residues. Deletions cut 2 bases from V and 10 bases from J, with 15 bases between. CDR3 loop: CASSETGREASPLHF. In nucleotides, the CDR3 is TGTGCCAGCAGTGAAACGGGACGGGAGGCGTCACCCCTCCACTTT.

The chain uses TRBV29-1 and TRBJ2-2; D remains ambiguous. CDR1 is SQVTM, CDR2 ANQGSEA, per germline. The V and J ends lost 7 bases and 2 bases respectively, with 11 bases between them. This CDR3 contains 13 residues. The CDR3 nucleotides are TGCAGCGCGGGTCATTCAAACACCGGGGAGCTGTTTTTT. As protein: CSAGHSNTGELFF.